A few counts support the clone carrying this T cell receptor beta chain. Antigen specificity is unknown. TCRdb fed the reads into MiXCR, producing one record per CDR3 protein. The top ten hold less than 10% of the sample, which has 600,000 to 800,000 distinct CDR3 sequences, roughly 24% seen once. These data belong to a study of T cell repertoires in cytomegalovirus infection. Notes on the study in general: Predominance within the ex vivo response was attributable to HLA-C-restricted CMV-specific TCR beta clonotypes.

V was shortened by 6 bases and J by 5 bases, with 20 bases between the two germline ends. CDR3 length: 16 amino acids. Germline assignment: CDR1 MDHEN and CDR2 SYDVKM. This sequence was found in a human donor in good health (CMV status not recorded). Some clones in this sample may be carry-over from other donors' samples. The specimen sequenced was CD8+ T cells from PBMCs. The rearrangement uses TRBV28 and TRBJ1-5; a weak D match, TRBD1 (5 bases). CDR3 sequence: CASRNSLGGWDQPQHF. The CDR3 DNA reads as TGTGCCAGCAGAAACTCATTGGGGGGTTGGGATCAGCCCCAGCATTTT.